The clone carrying this T cell receptor beta chain was counted between two and nine times. The antigen remains undetermined. The data belong to a study of identical twins. Study-wide results and limits: Twin-shared out-of-frame alpha sequences were enriched for low generation probability. The models gave estimates that fell short of the out-of-frame TCR alpha sharing seen in monozygotic twins.

The V gene end was trimmed by 4 bases and the J gene end by 6 bases; junction bases not matched to a gene: 12. CDR1 is SGHRS and CDR2 is YFSETQ in the germline V gene. The CDR3 has 15 amino acids. Template switching, a step in the protocol, added a universal primer site, and cDNA carried unique molecular identifiers. Using its own MiXCR run on the 5' RACE reads, TCRdb lists one record per CDR3 protein. Among approximately 230,000 distinct CDR3 sequences, around 15% were seen once, and the ten largest hold approximately 8.8%. This clonotype was obtained from a woman aged 18 to 35 in good health. The specimen was memory (CD45RO+) T cells sorted from blood. V and J are TRBV5-1 and TRBJ1-1; 7 bases fit TRBD1. CDR3: CASSPRTGLLSEAFF. The DNA for the CDR3 is TGCGCCAGCAGCCCAAGGACAGGACTATTATCTGAAGCTTTCTTT.